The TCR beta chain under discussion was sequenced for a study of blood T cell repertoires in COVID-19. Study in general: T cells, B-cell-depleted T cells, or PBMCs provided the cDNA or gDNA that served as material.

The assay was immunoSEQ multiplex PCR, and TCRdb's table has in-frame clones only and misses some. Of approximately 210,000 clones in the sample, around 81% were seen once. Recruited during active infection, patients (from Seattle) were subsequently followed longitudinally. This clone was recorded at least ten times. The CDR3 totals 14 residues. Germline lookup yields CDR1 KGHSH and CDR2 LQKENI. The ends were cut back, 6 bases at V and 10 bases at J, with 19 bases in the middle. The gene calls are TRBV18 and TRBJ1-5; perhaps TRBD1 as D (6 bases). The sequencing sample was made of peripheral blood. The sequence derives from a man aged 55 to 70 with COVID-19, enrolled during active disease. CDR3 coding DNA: TGTGCCAGCTCGTCTCCGACAGGTGATCGTCCCCAGCATTTT. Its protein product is CASSSPTGDRPQHF.